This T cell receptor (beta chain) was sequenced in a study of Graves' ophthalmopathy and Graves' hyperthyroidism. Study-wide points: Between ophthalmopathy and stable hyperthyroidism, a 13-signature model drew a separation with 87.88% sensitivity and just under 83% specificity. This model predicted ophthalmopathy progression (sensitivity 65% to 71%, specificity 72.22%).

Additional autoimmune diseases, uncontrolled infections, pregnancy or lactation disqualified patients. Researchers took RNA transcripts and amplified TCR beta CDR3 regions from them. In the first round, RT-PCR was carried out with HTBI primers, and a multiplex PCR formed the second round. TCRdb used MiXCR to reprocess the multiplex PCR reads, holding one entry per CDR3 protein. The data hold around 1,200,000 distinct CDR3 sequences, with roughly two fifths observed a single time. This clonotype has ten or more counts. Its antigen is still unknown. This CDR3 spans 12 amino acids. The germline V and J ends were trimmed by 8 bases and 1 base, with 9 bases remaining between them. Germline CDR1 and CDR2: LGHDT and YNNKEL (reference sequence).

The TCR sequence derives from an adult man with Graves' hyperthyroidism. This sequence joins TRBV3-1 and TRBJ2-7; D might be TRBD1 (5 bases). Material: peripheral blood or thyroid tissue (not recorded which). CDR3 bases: TGTGCCAGCTCACAGGTATCCTACGAGCAGTACTTC. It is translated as CASSQVSYEQYF.